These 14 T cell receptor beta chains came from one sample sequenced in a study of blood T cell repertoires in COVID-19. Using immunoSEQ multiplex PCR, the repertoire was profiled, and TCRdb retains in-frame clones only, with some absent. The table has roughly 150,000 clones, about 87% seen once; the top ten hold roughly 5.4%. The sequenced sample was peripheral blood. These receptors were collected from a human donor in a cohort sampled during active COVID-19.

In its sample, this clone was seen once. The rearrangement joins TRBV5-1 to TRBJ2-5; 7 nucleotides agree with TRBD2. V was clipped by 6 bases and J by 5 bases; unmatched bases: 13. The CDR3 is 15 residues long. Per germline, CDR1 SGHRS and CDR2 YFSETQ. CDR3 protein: CASTRRAGDGETQYF. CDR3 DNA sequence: TGCGCCAGCACCCGCCGGGCGGGGGATGGGGAGACCCAGTACTTC.

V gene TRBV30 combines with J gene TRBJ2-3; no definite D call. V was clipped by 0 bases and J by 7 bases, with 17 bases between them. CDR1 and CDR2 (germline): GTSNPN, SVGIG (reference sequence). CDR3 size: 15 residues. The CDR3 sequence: CAWSVPQLVIYTQYF. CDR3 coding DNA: TGTGCCTGGAGTGTACCCCAGCTAGTAATATATACGCAGTATTTT.

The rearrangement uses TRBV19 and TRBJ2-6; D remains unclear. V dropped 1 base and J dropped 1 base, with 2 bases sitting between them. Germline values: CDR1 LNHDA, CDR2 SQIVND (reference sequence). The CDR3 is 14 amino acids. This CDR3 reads CASSIASGANVLTF. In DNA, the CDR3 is TGTGCCAGTAGTATAGCGTCTGGGGCCAACGTCCTGACTTTC.

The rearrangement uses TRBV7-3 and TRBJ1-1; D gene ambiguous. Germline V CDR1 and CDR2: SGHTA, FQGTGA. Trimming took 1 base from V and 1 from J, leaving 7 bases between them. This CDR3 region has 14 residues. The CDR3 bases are TGTGCCAGCAGCTTAAACGGTCCGAACACTGAAGCTTTCTTT. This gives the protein CASSLNGPNTEAFF.

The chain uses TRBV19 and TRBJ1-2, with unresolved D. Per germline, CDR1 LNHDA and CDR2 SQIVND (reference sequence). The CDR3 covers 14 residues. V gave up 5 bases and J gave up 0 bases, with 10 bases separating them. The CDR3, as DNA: TGTGCCAGTAGTGACAAATATACTAACTATGGCTACACCTTC. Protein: CASSDKYTNYGYTF.

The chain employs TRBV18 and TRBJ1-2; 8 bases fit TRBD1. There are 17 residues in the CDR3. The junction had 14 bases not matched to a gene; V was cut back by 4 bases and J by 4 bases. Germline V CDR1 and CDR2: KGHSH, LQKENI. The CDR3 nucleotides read TGTGCCAGCTCACGTATGGAGTCAGGGGGCACCTTCTATGGCTACACCTTC. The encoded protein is CASSRMESGGTFYGYTF.

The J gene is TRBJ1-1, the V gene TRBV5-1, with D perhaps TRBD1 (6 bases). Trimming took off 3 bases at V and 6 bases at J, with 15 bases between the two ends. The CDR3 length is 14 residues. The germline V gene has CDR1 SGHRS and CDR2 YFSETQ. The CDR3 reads CASSSVAAGAEAFF. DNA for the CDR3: TGCGCCAGCAGCTCCGTGGCGGCAGGGGCTGAAGCTTTCTTT.

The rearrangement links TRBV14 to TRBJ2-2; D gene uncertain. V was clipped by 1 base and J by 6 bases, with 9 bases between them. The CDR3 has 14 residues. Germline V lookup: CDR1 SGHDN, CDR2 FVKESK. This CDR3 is CASSQVNSPGELFF. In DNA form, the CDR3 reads TGTGCCAGCAGCCAAGTCAACAGCCCCGGGGAGCTGTTTTTT.

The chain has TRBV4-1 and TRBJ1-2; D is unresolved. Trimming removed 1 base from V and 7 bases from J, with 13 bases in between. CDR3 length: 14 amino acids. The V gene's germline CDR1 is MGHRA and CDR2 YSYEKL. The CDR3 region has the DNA TGCGCCAGCAGCCAAGGCCCCTCGGAGACTGGCTACACCTTC. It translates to CASSQGPSETGYTF.

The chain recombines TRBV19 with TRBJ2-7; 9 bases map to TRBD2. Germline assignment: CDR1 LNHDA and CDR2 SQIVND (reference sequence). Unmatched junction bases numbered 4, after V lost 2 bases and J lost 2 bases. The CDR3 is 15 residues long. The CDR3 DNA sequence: TGTGCCAGTAGTATAACATTAGCGGGGGCCTACGAGCAGTACTTC. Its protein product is CASSITLAGAYEQYF.

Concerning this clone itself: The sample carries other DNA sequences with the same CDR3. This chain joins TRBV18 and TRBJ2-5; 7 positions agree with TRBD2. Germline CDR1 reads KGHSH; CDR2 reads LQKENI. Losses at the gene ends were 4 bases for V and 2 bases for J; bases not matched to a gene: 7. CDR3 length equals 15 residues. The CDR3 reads CASSRLTAGQETQYF. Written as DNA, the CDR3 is TGTGCCAGCTCACGGTTGACAGCGGGACAAGAGACCCAGTACTTC. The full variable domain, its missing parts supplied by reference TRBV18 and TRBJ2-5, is NAGVMQNPRHLVRRRGQEARLRCSPMKGHSHVYWYRQLPEEGLKFMVYLQKENIIDESGMPKERFSAEFPKEGPSILRIQQVVRGDSAAYFCASSRLTAGQETQYFGPGTRLLVL.

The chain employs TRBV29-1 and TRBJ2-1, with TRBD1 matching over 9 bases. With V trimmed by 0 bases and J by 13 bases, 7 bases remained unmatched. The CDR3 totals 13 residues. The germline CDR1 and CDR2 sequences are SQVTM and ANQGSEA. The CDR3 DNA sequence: TGCAGCGTTGAAGATCTTTGGGGACAGGGACAGTTCTTC. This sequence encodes CSVEDLWGQGQFF.

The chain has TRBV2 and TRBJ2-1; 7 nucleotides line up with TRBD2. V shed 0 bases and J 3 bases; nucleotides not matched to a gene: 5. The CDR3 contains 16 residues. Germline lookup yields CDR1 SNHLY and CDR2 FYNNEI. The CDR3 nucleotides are TGTGCCAGCAGTGAAGCGCGGGAGCGGAACTACAATGAGCAGTTCTTC. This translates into CASSEARERNYNEQFF.

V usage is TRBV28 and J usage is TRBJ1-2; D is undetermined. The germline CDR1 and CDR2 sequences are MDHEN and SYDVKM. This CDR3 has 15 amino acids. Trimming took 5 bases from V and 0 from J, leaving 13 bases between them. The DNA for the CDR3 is TGTGCCAGCAGTCCCGGAGATCCCCCTAACTATGGCTACACCTTC. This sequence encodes CASSPGDPPNYGYTF.